The 18 T cell receptor beta chains below all came from one sample that was sequenced in a study of T cell changes during pregnancy in multiple sclerosis. The data were produced by immunoSEQ multiplex PCR, yet TCRdb's version contains in-frame clones alone and is incomplete. The table includes fewer than 140,000 clones, roughly 92% detected once. The sample consisted of peripheral blood, taken after pregnancy. These receptors all stem from a female donor with multiple sclerosis, enrolled in a pregnancy study.

The CDR3 loop reads CASSLDRPIGGANYGYTF. Written as DNA, the CDR3 is TGTGCCAGCAGTTTGGACAGGCCAATCGGCGGGGCTAACTATGGCTACACCTTC. J is TRBJ1-2 and V is TRBV27, with TRBD1 matching over 7 bases. Trimming cost V 3 bases and J 0 bases; bases outside gene matches: 13. The CDR3 loop spans 18 amino acids. CDR1 and CDR2 from the germline V gene are MNHEY and SMNVEV (reference sequence).

The chain joins TRBV7-9 to TRBJ1-1; unclear D gene. Germline CDR1 and CDR2: SEHNR and FQNEAQ (reference sequence). CDR3 length equals 13 residues. V was clipped by 3 bases and J by 4 bases, with 9 bases between them. In nucleotides, the CDR3 is TGTGCCAGCAGCTTGACGGGAGGCACTGAAGCTTTCTTT. Residues: CASSLTGGTEAFF.

The chain joins TRBV11-2 to TRBJ1-1; TRBD1 aligns across 10 bases. This CDR3 is built from 15 residues. With V trimmed by 4 bases and J by 3 bases, 5 bases remained unmatched. Looked up from germline, CDR1 is SGHAT and CDR2 is FQNNGV. The CDR3 coding sequence is TGTGCCAGCAGCTCGACAGGGGGCTTGGACACTGAAGCTTTCTTT. Its protein is CASSSTGGLDTEAFF.

The genes are TRBV5-1 and TRBJ2-5, with a weak D call TRBD1 (6 bases). CDR1 and CDR2 from the germline V gene are SGHRS and YFSETQ. The CDR3 sequence is 14 residues long. V shed 2 bases and J shed 5 bases, with 13 bases lying between them. The CDR3 spells CASSLQGSRETQYF. In DNA, the CDR3 is TGCGCCAGCAGCTTACAGGGTTCTCGGGAGACCCAGTACTTC. The variable domain in full, completed from reference TRBV5-1 and TRBJ2-5, reads KAGVTQTPRYLIKTRGQQVTLSCSPISGHRSVSWYQQTPGQGLQFLFEYFSETQRNKGNFPGRFSGRQFSNSRSEMNVSTLELGDSALYLCASSLQGSRETQYFGPGTRLLVL.

V usage is TRBV11-2 and J usage is TRBJ1-1; 9 nucleotides line up with TRBD1. The V gene end was trimmed by 1 base and the J gene end by 0 bases; junction bases not matched to a gene: 3. This CDR3 comprises 16 residues. Germline V gene data show CDR1 as SGHAT and CDR2 as FQNNGV. The CDR3 nucleotides are TGTGCCAGCAGCTTAGTCGGGACAGGGATGAACACTGAAGCTTTCTTT. Its protein is CASSLVGTGMNTEAFF.

This chain connects TRBV7-9 to TRBJ1-5; the D gene is possibly TRBD1 (5 bases). This CDR3 is 15 amino acids long. V shed 1 base and J shed 5 bases, with 12 bases lying between them. Germline V gene lookup returns CDR1 SEHNR and CDR2 FQNEAQ (reference sequence). The CDR3 DNA reads TGTGCCAGCAGCTTAGGGGGGGGTGTTGATCAGCCCCAGCATTTT. It specifies CASSLGGGVDQPQHF. The variable domain in full, with the rest retrieved from reference TRBV7-9 and TRBJ1-5, is DTGVSQNPRHKITKRGQNVTFRCDPISEHNRLYWYRQTLGQGPEFLTYFQNEAQLEKSRLLSDRFSAERPKGSFSTLEIQRTEQGDSAMYLCASSLGGGVDQPQHFGDGTRLSIL.

The rearrangement links TRBV6-1 to TRBJ2-7, with 7 positions matching TRBD2. Trimming removed 10 bases from V and 1 base from J; junction bases left unmatched: 10. From germline, CDR1 is MNHNS and CDR2 SASEGT. The CDR3 contains 14 residues. The CDR3, as DNA: TGTGCCATTAGTGCGGGGGTTCGTTCCTACGAGCAGTACTTC. Residues: CAISAGVRSYEQYF.

The J gene is TRBJ2-7, the V gene TRBV7-9; D not certain. The CDR3 has 14 amino acids. Per germline, CDR1 SEHNR and CDR2 FQNEAQ (reference sequence). V was clipped by 3 bases and J by 1 base, with 10 bases between them. CDR3 sequence reads: CASSFNVGSYEQYF. CDR3 nucleotides: TGTGCCAGCAGCTTTAACGTCGGGTCCTACGAGCAGTACTTC.

This chain connects TRBV14 to TRBJ1-2; no clear D gene. V lost 0 bases and J 6 bases, leaving 14 bases between the germline ends. This CDR3 contains 15 residues. Germline CDR1 reads SGHDN; CDR2 reads FVKESK. The CDR3 is CASSQDLGATNGYTF. The CDR3 nucleotides read TGTGCCAGCAGCCAAGATCTAGGTGCGACGAATGGCTACACCTTC.

This clone appeared once. The chain joins TRBV7-9 to TRBJ2-7; no definite D call. V dropped 5 bases and J dropped 3 bases, with 8 bases sitting between them. This CDR3 contains 12 residues. Germline CDR1 is SEHNR and CDR2 is FQNEAQ (reference sequence). DNA of the CDR3: TGTGCCAGCAGCCTACCCGGCTACGAGCAGTACTTC. Translating gives CASSLPGYEQYF.

The rearrangement links TRBV19 to TRBJ2-2; tentative D call: TRBD1 (6 bases). Germline CDR1 is LNHDA and CDR2 is SQIVND (reference sequence). This CDR3 has 13 amino acids. V lost 11 bases and J 4 bases, leaving 14 bases between the germline ends. The CDR3 DNA reads as TGTGCCGTCCCAGGGGTGACCACCGGGGAGCTGTTTTTT. It translates to CAVPGVTTGELFF.

The chain is built from TRBV11-2 and TRBJ1-1; D is undetermined. The CDR3 runs to 14 residues. The V gene's germline CDR1 is SGHAT and CDR2 FQNNGV. Between the trimmed V and J ends, which lost 1 base and 0 bases, there was a span of 6 bases. The CDR3 here is CASSLVPMNTEAFF. The CDR3 nucleotides read TGTGCCAGCAGCTTAGTCCCAATGAACACTGAAGCTTTCTTT.

This chain uses TRBV10-1 with TRBJ2-1; 10 nucleotides match TRBD2. The CDR3 has 15 amino acids. J lost 4 bases, V lost 5 bases, and 5 bases had no gene match. CDR1 is WNHNN and CDR2 is SYGVQD in the germline V gene (reference sequence). This chain's CDR3 is CASSPFSGGYNEQFF. The CDR3, as DNA: TGCGCCAGCAGTCCGTTTAGCGGGGGGTACAATGAGCAGTTCTTC.

The chain recombines TRBV9 with TRBJ2-1, with a weak D call TRBD2 (6 bases). Trimming removed 0 bases from V and 4 bases from J, with 29 bases in between. The CDR3 extends over 21 amino acids. Germline V gives CDR1 SGDLS, CDR2 YYNGEE. CDR3 DNA: TGTGCCAGCAGCGTAGATCCGAGAGGGGTACTGGCGGGAAGTGGTTACAATGAGCAGTTCTTC. Its translation: CASSVDPRGVLAGSGYNEQFF.

This chain joins TRBV4-2 and TRBJ1-5, with 7 bases identical to TRBD1. V lost 6 bases, J lost 7 bases, and 9 bases stayed unmatched. This CDR3 contains 14 residues. Per germline, CDR1 LGHNA and CDR2 YNFKEQ. Here the CDR3 DNA reads TGTGCCAGCAGTAACAGGGGTAATGAGCAGCCCCAGCATTTT. Translating gives CASSNRGNEQPQHF.

V is TRBV5-1 and J is TRBJ1-1; D perhaps matches TRBD1 (6 bases). This CDR3 comprises 16 residues. V lost 2 bases, J lost 0 bases, and 14 bases lay in between. Germline V CDR1 and CDR2: SGHRS, YFSETQ. In nucleotides, the CDR3 is TGCGCCAGCAGCTTTACCCTACAGGGATTGAACACTGAAGCTTTCTTT. Protein: CASSFTLQGLNTEAFF.

V is TRBV19 and J is TRBJ1-2; D gene uncertain. There are 13 residues in the CDR3. V lost 6 bases and J 4 bases, leaving 12 bases between the germline ends. Germline lookup yields CDR1 LNHDA and CDR2 SQIVND (reference sequence). The CDR3: CASSVTPGYGYTF. The CDR3 DNA reads TGTGCCAGTAGCGTTACCCCCGGCTATGGCTACACCTTC. The variable domain in full, with the rest retrieved from reference TRBV19 and TRBJ1-2, is DGGITQSPKYLFRKEGQNVTLSCEQNLNHDAMYWYRQDPGQGLRLIYYSQIVNDFQKGDIAEGYSVSREKKESFPLTVTSAQKNPTAFYLCASSVTPGYGYTFGSGTRLTVV.

This clone showed up just once. The V gene is TRBV9, the J gene TRBJ1-4; TRBD1 matches at 7 bases. With V trimmed by 0 bases and J by 5 bases, 7 bases remained unmatched. The CDR3 consists of 16 residues. The germline V gene has CDR1 SGDLS and CDR2 YYNGEE. CDR3 DNA sequence: TGTGCCAGCAGCGTAGGAGGGACAGTTTCAAATGAAAAACTGTTTTTT. Translation gives CASSVGGTVSNEKLFF.